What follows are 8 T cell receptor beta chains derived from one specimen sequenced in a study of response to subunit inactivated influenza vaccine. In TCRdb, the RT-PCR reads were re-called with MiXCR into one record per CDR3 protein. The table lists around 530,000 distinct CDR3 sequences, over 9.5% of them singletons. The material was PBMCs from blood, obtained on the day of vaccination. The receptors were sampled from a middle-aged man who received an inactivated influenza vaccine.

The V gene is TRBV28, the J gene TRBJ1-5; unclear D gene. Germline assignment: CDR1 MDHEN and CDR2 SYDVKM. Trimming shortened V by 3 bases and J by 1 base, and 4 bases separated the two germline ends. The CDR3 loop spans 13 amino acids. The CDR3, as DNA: TGTGCCAGCAGTTTTACAAGCAATCAGCCCCAGCATTTT. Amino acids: CASSFTSNQPQHF.

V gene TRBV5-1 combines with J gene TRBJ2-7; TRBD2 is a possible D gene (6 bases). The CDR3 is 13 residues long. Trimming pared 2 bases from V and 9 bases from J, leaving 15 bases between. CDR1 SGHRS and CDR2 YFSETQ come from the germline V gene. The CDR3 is CASSFGDLNGQYF. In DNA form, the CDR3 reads TGCGCCAGCAGCTTTGGGGACTTAAATGGGCAGTACTTC.

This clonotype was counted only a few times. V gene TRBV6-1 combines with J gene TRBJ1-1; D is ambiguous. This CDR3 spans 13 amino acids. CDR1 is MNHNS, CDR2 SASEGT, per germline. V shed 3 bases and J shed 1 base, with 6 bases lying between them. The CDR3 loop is CASSDLGNTEAFF. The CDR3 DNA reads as TGTGCCAGCAGTGACCTGGGGAACACTGAAGCTTTCTTT.

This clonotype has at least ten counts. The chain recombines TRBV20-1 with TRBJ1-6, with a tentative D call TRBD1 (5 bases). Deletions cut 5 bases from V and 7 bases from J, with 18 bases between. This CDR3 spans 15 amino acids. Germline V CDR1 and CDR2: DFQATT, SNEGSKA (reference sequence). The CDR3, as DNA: TGCAGTGCTCTACCGGGCAGGGCGGGAAATTCACCCCTCCACTTT. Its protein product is CSALPGRAGNSPLHF.

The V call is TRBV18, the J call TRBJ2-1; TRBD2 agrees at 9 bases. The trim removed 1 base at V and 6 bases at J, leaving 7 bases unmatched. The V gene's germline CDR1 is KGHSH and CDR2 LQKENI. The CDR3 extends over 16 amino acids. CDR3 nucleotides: TGTGCCAGCTCACCACTGGGGGGACTAGCCTCCAATGAGCAGTTCTTC. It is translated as CASSPLGGLASNEQFF.

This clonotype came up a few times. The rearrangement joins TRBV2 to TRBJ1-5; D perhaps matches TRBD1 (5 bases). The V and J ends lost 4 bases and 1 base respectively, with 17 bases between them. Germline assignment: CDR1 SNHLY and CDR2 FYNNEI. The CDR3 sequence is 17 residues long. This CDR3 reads CASSGTGTIRSNQPQHF. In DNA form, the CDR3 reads TGTGCCAGCAGTGGAACAGGAACTATACGCAGCAATCAGCCCCAGCATTTT.

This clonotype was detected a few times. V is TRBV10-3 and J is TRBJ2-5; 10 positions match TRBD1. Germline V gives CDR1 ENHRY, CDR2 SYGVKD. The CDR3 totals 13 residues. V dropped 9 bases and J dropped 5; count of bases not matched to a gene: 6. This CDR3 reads CAIRTGGMETQYF. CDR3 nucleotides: TGTGCCATAAGGACAGGGGGAATGGAGACCCAGTACTTC.

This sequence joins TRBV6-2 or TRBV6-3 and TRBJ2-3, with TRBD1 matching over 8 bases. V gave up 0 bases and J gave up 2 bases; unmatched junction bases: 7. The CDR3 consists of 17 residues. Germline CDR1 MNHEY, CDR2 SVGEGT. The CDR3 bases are TGTGCCAGCAGTTACTCGAGATTCAGGGGGCTCACAGATACGCAGTATTTT. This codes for CASSYSRFRGLTDTQYF.